This T cell receptor beta chain was identified in a study of cytomegalovirus exposure and HLA in healthy donors. Details on this clone: Its antigen is not known.

This CDR3 contains 17 residues. From germline, CDR1 is SNHLY and CDR2 FYNNEI. Trimming took 3 bases from V and 3 from J; bases not matched to a gene: 12. Vbeta (60) and Jbeta (13) primers were used in the PCR. Assay used: immunoSEQ multiplex PCR; TCRdb lists only in-frame clones, some missing. There are about 140,000 clones in the sample; approximately 80% occur only once, and 2% to 3% lies in the top ten. Study-wide points: TCR beta chain V- and J-gene trimming was linked, in a later analysis, to a missense variant in DCLRE1C.

V usage is TRBV2 and J usage is TRBJ2-3; TRBD2 matches at 7 bases. Material for sequencing was PBMCs. This clonotype was sampled from a man in his forties or fifties in good health and CMV-seronegative. For the CDR3, the DNA is TGTGCCAGCAGTGATATATTGGGGGGGGAACCAACAGATACGCAGTATTTT. It yields the protein CASSDILGGEPTDTQYF.